Presented here are 27 T cell receptor beta chains from one specimen sequenced in a study of neoadjuvant anti-PD-1 for oral cavity cancer. Here immunoSEQ multiplex PCR was the method, and the copy in TCRdb shows in-frame clones only, minus some. Counted here are more than 13,000 clones, roughly 80% occurring once; the ten biggest clones make up about 2%. The time point denotes: after neoadjuvant nivolumab, at surgical resection. This specimen was PBMCs, taken after nivolumab (anti-PD-1) treatment. These receptors were taken from a person between 35 and 79 years old with oral cavity squamous cell carcinoma.

This clone was seen a single time. The CDR3 region is CASRRTQNGPQHF. As DNA, the CDR3 is TGTGCCAGCAGAAGGACTCAAAACGGGCCCCAGCATTTT. The chain links TRBV2 to TRBJ1-5; unclear D gene. The CDR3 is made up of 13 amino acids. The germline V gene encodes CDR1 SNHLY and CDR2 FYNNEI. Trimming removed 6 bases at V and 9 bases at J, with 15 bases between.

This clone was picked up a small number of times. The V gene is TRBV2, the J gene TRBJ1-2, with 8 bases matching TRBD1. Germline values: CDR1 SNHLY, CDR2 FYNNEI. V trimming: 6 bases; J trimming: 6 bases; junction bases outside the gene matches: 6. The CDR3 has 13 amino acids. CDR3 DNA sequence: TGTGCCAGCAGCTGGACAGGGAGGAATGGCTACACCTTC. Protein: CASSWTGRNGYTF.

This clone was recorded once. The chain employs TRBV10-2 and TRBJ1-1; D is unresolved. Between the trimmed V and J ends, which lost 6 bases and 0 bases, there was a span of 8 bases. The CDR3 spans 13 residues. CDR1 and CDR2 (germline): WSHSY, SAAADI. DNA of the CDR3: TGCGCCAGCAGAACAGAGATGAACACTGAAGCTTTCTTT. Its translation: CASRTEMNTEAFF.

This clone has just one count. This CDR3 reads CASSSREGPVLGNTIYF. CDR3 sequence (DNA): TGTGCCAGCAGCTCCCGGGAGGGCCCGGTTCTTGGAAACACCATATATTTT. The chain couples TRBV5-6 to TRBJ1-3; no reliable D call. The CDR3 has 17 amino acids. The germline V gene has CDR1 SGHDT and CDR2 YYEEEE. V was cut by 3 bases and J by 3 bases, with 19 bases left in between.

This clone appeared a single time. The chain recombines TRBV29-1 with TRBJ2-6; D is unresolved. The V end lost 6 bases, the J end lost 4 bases, and 22 bases lay between the germline ends. CDR1 is SQVTM, CDR2 ANQGSEA, per germline. The CDR3 spans 17 residues. The CDR3 region has the DNA TGCAGCGTACCGACGGGTCCTGAATGGCTGGGGGCCAACGTCCTGACTTTC. It yields the protein CSVPTGPEWLGANVLTF.

The sample holds one count of this clone. V and J are TRBV5-1 and TRBJ2-5; the D gene is possibly TRBD2 (6 bases). In germline, CDR1 is SGHRS, CDR2 YFSETQ. V shed 1 base and J shed 5 bases, with 15 bases lying between them. This CDR3 is 15 amino acids long. CDR3 sequence: CASSLSWRALETQYF. The CDR3 region has the DNA TGCGCCAGCAGCTTGAGTTGGAGGGCCCTGGAGACCCAGTACTTC.

J is TRBJ2-1 and V is TRBV19; D unclear. CDR3 length equals 12 residues. The V end lost 7 bases, the J end lost 3 bases, and 7 bases lay between the germline ends. CDR1 and CDR2 (germline): LNHDA, SQIVND (reference sequence). For the CDR3, the DNA is TGTGCCAGTAAGGACCTCTACAATGAGCAGTTCTTC. It encodes CASKDLYNEQFF. Combining the CDR3 with reference TRBV19 and TRBJ2-1 gives the whole variable domain DGGITQSPKYLFRKEGQNVTLSCEQNLNHDAMYWYRQDPGQGLRLIYYSQIVNDFQKGDIAEGYSVSREKKESFPLTVTSAQKNPTAFYLCASKDLYNEQFFGPGTRLTVL.

There are a few counts of this clone. This sequence joins TRBV10-1 and TRBJ2-2, with no clear D. Trimming took 8 bases from V and 5 from J, leaving 12 bases between them. The CDR3 runs 13 residues. Germline CDR1 is WNHNN and CDR2 is SYGVQD (reference sequence). The CDR3 is CASSEARTGELFF. The DNA for the CDR3 is TGCGCCAGCTCCGAGGCTAGGACCGGGGAGCTGTTTTTT.

The chain combines TRBV27 with TRBJ2-2, with 7 positions matching TRBD2. Germline CDR1 reads MNHEY; CDR2 reads SMNVEV (reference sequence). Trimming at V came to 4 bases and at J to 4 bases, leaving 9 bases not matched to a gene. CDR3 length: 16 residues. CDR3 sequence (DNA): TGTGCCAGCAGTTCCCGGGGGGATAGCGGCACCGGGGAGCTGTTTTTT. It codes for CASSSRGDSGTGELFF.

The rearrangement links TRBV18 to TRBJ1-5; a possible D gene is TRBD1 (5 bases). Germline V gene data show CDR1 as KGHSH and CDR2 as LQKENI. The CDR3 runs to 16 residues. Trimming pared 2 bases from V and 4 bases from J, leaving 15 bases between. The CDR3 coding sequence is TGTGCCAGCTCACCAAATCAAGACACAGGTAATCAGCCCCAGCATTTT. This sequence encodes CASSPNQDTGNQPQHF.

This chain joins TRBV7-8 and TRBJ2-3, with 7 bases matching TRBD2. The CDR3 is 18 amino acids. Per the germline V gene, CDR1 is SGHVS and CDR2 is FQNEAQ. V gave up 5 bases and J gave up 5 bases; unmatched junction bases: 19. CDR3 in DNA: TGTGCCAGCAGCCCCATTAGTGCCCGGGGGGAGACTAGAGATACGCAGTATTTT. It is translated as CASSPISARGETRDTQYF. Full variable domain (rest looked up from reference TRBV7-8 and TRBJ2-3): GAGVSQSPRYKVAKRGQDVALRCDPISGHVSLFWYQQALGQGPEFLTYFQNEAQLDKSGLPSDRFFAERPEGSVSTLKIQRTQQEDSAVYLCASSPISARGETRDTQYFGPGTRLTVL.

The V call is TRBV4-1, the J call TRBJ1-2; maybe TRBD1 (6 bases). Germline assignment: CDR1 MGHRA and CDR2 YSYEKL. The CDR3 runs to 18 residues. Trimming cost V 0 bases and J 0 bases, with 17 bases left between them. CDR3 loop: CASSQDLRTRTANYGYTF. The CDR3, as DNA: TGCGCCAGCAGCCAAGATTTAAGAACGAGGACAGCTAACTATGGCTACACCTTC.

The V call is TRBV5-1, the J call TRBJ2-2; D uncertain. Trimming removed 0 bases at V and 8 bases at J, with 11 bases between. This CDR3 is 14 amino acids long. Germline assignment: CDR1 SGHRS and CDR2 YFSETQ. The CDR3 DNA follows: TGCGCCAGCAGCTTGGATTGGGTCTCGGGGGAGCTGTTTTTT. It encodes CASSLDWVSGELFF.

The chain joins TRBV5-4 to TRBJ1-4; D is unresolved. The CDR3 sequence is 14 residues long. V was trimmed by 0 bases and J by 8 bases, leaving 11 bases between them. Germline CDR1 and CDR2: SGHNT and YYREEE (reference sequence). CDR3 DNA sequence: TGTGCCAGCAGCTTGGGGCTACCACCAGAAAAACTGTTTTTT. It translates to CASSLGLPPEKLFF.

The chain recombines TRBV5-4 with TRBJ2-3; TRBD1 is a possible D gene (7 bases). The CDR3 totals 16 residues. Trimming cost V 4 bases and J 7 bases, with 22 bases left between them. CDR1 is SGHNT and CDR2 is YYREEE in the germline V gene (reference sequence). CDR3 loop: CASSLGGQIIMNTQYF. The CDR3, as DNA: TGTGCCAGCAGCCTGGGGGGACAGATTATTATGAATACGCAGTATTTT.

This clone was found once. The chain recombines TRBV6-5 with TRBJ1-2; 7 bases line up with TRBD1. The CDR3 sequence is 12 residues long. Germline CDR1 is MNHEY and CDR2 is SVGAGI. V was pared by 8 bases and J by 4 bases, with 4 bases of the junction left unmatched. In DNA form, the CDR3 reads TGTGCCAGCGGAGGGACAGCCTATGGCTACACCTTC. Residues: CASGGTAYGYTF.

The chain has TRBV11-2 and TRBJ2-5; 14 nucleotides line up with TRBD2. Germline CDR1 SGHAT, CDR2 FQNNGV. The CDR3 runs to 16 residues. Trimming removed 3 bases from V and 1 base from J; junction bases left unmatched: 1. CDR3 in amino acids: CASSLTSGRAQETQYF. For the CDR3, the DNA is TGTGCCAGCAGCTTGACTAGCGGGAGGGCCCAAGAGACCCAGTACTTC.

The chain has TRBV30 and TRBJ1-3; D is unclear. Germline CDR1 and CDR2: GTSNPN and SVGIG (reference sequence). The CDR3 consists of 14 residues. With 6 bases removed from V and 0 bases from J, the gap between germline ends came to 12 bases. The CDR3 nucleotides read TGTGCCTGCATAACAATCCGCTCTGGAAACACCATATATTTT. Protein product: CACITIRSGNTIYF.

J is TRBJ2-6 and V is TRBV27, with D perhaps TRBD2 (6 bases). The CDR3 covers 15 residues. Looked up from germline, CDR1 is MNHEY and CDR2 is SMNVEV (reference sequence). V shed 6 bases and J shed 4 bases, with 13 bases lying between them. The CDR3, as DNA: TGTGCCAGCAGACCGGCGGGGTCCGGGGCCAACGTCCTGACTTTC. Protein sequence: CASRPAGSGANVLTF. Drawing the rest from reference TRBV27 and TRBJ2-6, the complete variable domain is EAQVTQNPRYLITVTGKKLTVTCSQNMNHEYMSWYRQDPGLGLRQIYYSMNVEVTDKGDVPEGYKVSRKEKRNFPLILESPSPNQTSLYFCASRPAGSGANVLTFGAGSRLTVL.

The chain recombines TRBV28 with TRBJ1-1; D is unresolved. The CDR3 consists of 11 residues. Germline-derived CDR1 and CDR2 are MDHEN and SYDVKM. V gave up 4 bases and J gave up 7 bases, with 7 bases separating them. The CDR3 nucleotides are TGTGCCAGCAGTTGGCTCAATGAAGCTTTCTTT. This sequence encodes CASSWLNEAFF.

This clone came up once. V gene TRBV7-7 combines with J gene TRBJ2-1; 8 bases agree with TRBD2. CDR3 length: 15 residues. CDR1 is SSHAT, CDR2 FNYEAQ, per germline (reference sequence). The V segment lost 1 base and the J segment 6 bases; nucleotides outside the gene matches: 5. In DNA, the CDR3 is TGTGCCAGCAGCTTAGGAGCGGGAGTAGGCAATGAGCAGTTCTTC. Protein sequence: CASSLGAGVGNEQFF.

The chain employs TRBV2 and TRBJ2-3; D unclear. Looked up from germline, CDR1 is SNHLY and CDR2 is FYNNEI. The germline V and J ends were trimmed by 7 bases and 2 bases, with 13 bases remaining between them. CDR3 size: 14 residues. CDR3 in DNA: TGTGCCAGCATTCCGGCCGGCAACACAGATACGCAGTATTTT. It codes for CASIPAGNTDTQYF.

The chain is built from TRBV5-5 and TRBJ1-2; D uncertain. The CDR3 has 16 residues. V dropped 4 bases and J dropped 4 bases, with 20 bases sitting between them. Germline V gene sequence: CDR1 SGHKS, CDR2 YYEKEE (reference sequence). The CDR3 here is CASSLGSSLFGYGYTF. The DNA for the CDR3 is TGTGCCAGCAGCCTGGGGTCTTCATTATTTGGCTATGGCTACACCTTC. Variable domain in full (rest from reference TRBV5-5 and TRBJ1-2): DAGVTQSPTHLIKTRGQQVTLRCSPISGHKSVSWYQQVLGQGPQFIFQYYEKEERGRGNFPDRFSARQFPNYSSELNVNALLLGDSALYLCASSLGSSLFGYGYTFGSGTRLTVV.

This clone was seen just once. The chain couples TRBV20-1 to TRBJ2-7; TRBD2 matches at 7 bases. V shed 6 bases and J 4 bases; nucleotides not matched to a gene: 3. In germline, CDR1 is DFQATT, CDR2 SNEGSKA (reference sequence). The CDR3 has 11 residues. CDR3 in DNA: TGCAGTGCCCCGGGGGGATACGAGCAGTACTTC. Its protein product is CSAPGGYEQYF.

This chain links TRBV10-3 with TRBJ1-3; D gene ambiguous. The CDR3 totals 16 residues. The germline gives CDR1 ENHRY, CDR2 SYGVKD. V dropped 0 bases and J dropped 0 bases, with 9 bases sitting between them. CDR3 in amino acids: CAISESAGLSGNTIYF. The DNA for the CDR3 is TGTGCCATCAGTGAGTCTGCAGGCCTCTCTGGAAACACCATATATTTT.

The J gene is TRBJ2-7, the V gene TRBV30, with a possible D match to TRBD1 (5 bases). The length of the CDR3 is 13 residues. Per the germline V gene, CDR1 is GTSNPN and CDR2 is SVGIG (reference sequence). The germline V and J ends were trimmed by 2 bases and 3 bases, with 11 bases remaining between them. In nucleotides, the CDR3 is TGTGCCTGGAGTTTCAATCAGGGCTACGAGCAGTACTTC. It is translated as CAWSFNQGYEQYF.

J is TRBJ2-1 and V is TRBV28, with TRBD1 matching over 9 bases. The V segment lost 7 bases and the J segment 1 base; nucleotides outside the gene matches: 11. The germline V gene has CDR1 MDHEN and CDR2 SYDVKM. The CDR3 contains 17 residues. This CDR3 is CASKDRGYRLSYNEQFF. The CDR3 bases are TGTGCCAGCAAGGACAGGGGTTACCGCTTGTCCTACAATGAGCAGTTCTTC.